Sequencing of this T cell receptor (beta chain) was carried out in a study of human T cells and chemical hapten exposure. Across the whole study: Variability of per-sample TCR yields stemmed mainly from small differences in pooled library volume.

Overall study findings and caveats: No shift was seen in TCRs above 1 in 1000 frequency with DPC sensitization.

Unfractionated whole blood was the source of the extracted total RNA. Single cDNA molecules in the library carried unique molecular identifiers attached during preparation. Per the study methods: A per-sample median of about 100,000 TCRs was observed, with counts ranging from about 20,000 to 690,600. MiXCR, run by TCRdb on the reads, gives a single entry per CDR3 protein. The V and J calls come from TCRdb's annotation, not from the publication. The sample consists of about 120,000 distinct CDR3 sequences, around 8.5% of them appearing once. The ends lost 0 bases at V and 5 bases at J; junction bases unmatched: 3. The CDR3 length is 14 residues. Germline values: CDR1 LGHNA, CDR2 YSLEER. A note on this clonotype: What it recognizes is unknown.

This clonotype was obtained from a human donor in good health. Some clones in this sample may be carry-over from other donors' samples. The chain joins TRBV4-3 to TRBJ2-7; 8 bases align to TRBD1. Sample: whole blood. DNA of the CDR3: TGCGCCAGCAGCCAAGACGGACAGGGCCACGAGCAGTACTTC. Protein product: CASSQDGQGHEQYF.